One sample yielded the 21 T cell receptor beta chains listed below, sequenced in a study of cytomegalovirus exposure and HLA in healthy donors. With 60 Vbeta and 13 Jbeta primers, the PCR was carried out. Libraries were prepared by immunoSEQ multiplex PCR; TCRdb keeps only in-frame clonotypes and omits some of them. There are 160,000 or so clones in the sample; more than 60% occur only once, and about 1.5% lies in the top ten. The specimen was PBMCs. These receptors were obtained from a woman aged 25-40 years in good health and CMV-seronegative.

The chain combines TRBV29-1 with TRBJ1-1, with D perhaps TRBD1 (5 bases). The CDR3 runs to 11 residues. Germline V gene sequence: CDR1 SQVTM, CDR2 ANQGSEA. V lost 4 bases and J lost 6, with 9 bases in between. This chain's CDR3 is CSVGVGPEAFF. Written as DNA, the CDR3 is TGCAGCGTTGGGGTGGGGCCTGAAGCTTTCTTT.

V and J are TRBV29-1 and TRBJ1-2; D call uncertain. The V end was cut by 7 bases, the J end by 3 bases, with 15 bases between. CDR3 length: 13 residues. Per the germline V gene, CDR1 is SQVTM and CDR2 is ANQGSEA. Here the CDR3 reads CSASLGVDYGYTF. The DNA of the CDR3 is TGCAGCGCCTCCCTGGGAGTGGACTATGGCTACACCTTC.

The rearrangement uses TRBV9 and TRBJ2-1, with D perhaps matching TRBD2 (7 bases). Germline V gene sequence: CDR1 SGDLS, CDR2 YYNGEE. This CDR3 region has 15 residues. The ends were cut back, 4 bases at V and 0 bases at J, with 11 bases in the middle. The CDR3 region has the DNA TGTGCCAGCAGCTCGGGGGGCCCCTCCTACAATGAGCAGTTCTTC. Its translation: CASSSGGPSYNEQFF.

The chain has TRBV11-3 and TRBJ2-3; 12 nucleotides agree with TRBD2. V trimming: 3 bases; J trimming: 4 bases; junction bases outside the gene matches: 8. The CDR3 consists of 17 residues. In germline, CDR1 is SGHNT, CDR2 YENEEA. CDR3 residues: CASSFGLAGGPSDTQYF. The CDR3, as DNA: TGTGCCAGCAGCTTTGGTCTAGCGGGGGGGCCTTCAGATACGCAGTATTTT. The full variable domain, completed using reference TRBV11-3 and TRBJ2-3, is EAGVVQSPRYKIIEKKQPVAFWCNPISGHNTLYWYLQNLGQGPELLIRYENEEAVDDSQLPKDRFSAERLKGVDSTLKIQPAELGDSAVYLCASSFGLAGGPSDTQYFGPGTRLTVL.

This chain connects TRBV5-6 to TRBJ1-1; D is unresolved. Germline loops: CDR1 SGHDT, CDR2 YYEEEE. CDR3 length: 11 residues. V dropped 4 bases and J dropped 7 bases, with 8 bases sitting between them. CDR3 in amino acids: CASSDYGEAFF. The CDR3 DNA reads TGTGCCAGCAGCGACTATGGTGAAGCTTTCTTT.

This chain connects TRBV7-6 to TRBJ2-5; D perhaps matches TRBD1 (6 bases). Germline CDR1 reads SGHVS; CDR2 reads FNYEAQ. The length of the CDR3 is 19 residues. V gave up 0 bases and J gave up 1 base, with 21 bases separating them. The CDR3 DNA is TGTGCCAGCAGCTTAGCAGGCCAGGGGCTAGGCCCCGTCCAAGAGACCCAGTACTTC. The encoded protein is CASSLAGQGLGPVQETQYF.

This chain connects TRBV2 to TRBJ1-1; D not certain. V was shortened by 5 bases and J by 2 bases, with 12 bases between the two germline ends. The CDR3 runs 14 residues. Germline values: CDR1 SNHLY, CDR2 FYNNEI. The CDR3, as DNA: TGTGCCAGCAGTACCGCGGGGTCTAACACTGAAGCTTTCTTT. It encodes CASSTAGSNTEAFF. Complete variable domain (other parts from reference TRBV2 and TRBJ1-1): EPEVTQTPSHQVTQMGQEVILRCVPISNHLYFYWYRQILGQKVEFLVSFYNNEISEKSEIFDDQFSVERPDGSNFTLKIRSTKLEDSAMYFCASSTAGSNTEAFFGQGTRLTVV.

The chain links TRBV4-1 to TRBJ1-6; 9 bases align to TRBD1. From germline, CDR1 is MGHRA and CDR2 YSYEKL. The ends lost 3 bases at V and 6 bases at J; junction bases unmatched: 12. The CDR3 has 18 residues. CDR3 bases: TGCGCCAGCAGCCAGCCCCCCGGACAGGGGCTTATTAATTCACCCCTCCACTTT. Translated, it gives CASSQPPGQGLINSPLHF.

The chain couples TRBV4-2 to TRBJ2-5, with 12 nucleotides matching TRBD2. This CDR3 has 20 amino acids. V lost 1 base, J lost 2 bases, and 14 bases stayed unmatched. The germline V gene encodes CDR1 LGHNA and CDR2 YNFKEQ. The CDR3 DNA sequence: TGTGCCAGCAGCCAAGTGCTCCTGGCTAGCGGGGGGGCATGGCAAGAGACCCAGTACTTC. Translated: CASSQVLLASGGAWQETQYF.

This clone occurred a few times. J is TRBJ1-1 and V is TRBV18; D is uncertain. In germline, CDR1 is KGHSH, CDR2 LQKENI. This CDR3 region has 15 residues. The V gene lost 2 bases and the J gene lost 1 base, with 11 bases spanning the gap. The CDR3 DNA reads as TGTGCCAGCTCACCAAATACGAACTCGAACACTGAAGCTTTCTTT. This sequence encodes CASSPNTNSNTEAFF.

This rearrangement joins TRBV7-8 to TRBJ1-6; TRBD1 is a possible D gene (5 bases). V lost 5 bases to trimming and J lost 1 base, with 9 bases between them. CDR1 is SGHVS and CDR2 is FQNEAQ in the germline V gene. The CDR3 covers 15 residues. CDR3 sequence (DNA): TGTGCCAGCAGCGGAGGGGAATCCTATAATTCACCCCTCCACTTT. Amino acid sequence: CASSGGESYNSPLHF.

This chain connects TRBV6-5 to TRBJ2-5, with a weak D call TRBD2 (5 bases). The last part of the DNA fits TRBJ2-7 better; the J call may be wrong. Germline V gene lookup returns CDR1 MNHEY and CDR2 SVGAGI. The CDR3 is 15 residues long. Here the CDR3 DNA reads TGTGCCAGCAGTCAACGGGATCCCCCGGACTACGAGCAGTACTTC. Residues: CASSQRDPPDYEQYF.

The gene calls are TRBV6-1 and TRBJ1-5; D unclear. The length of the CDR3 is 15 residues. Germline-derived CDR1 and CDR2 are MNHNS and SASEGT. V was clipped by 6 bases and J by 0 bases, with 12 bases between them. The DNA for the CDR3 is TGTGCCAGCAGGCTCTATGAGGCTAGCAATCAGCCCCAGCATTTT. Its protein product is CASRLYEASNQPQHF.

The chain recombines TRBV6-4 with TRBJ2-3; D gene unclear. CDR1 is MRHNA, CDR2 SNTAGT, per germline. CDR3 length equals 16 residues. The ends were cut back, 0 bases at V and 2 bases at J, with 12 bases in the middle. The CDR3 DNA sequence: TGTGCCAGCAGTGACTCGTCAGGAAGATCCACAGATACGCAGTATTTT. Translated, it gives CASSDSSGRSTDTQYF.

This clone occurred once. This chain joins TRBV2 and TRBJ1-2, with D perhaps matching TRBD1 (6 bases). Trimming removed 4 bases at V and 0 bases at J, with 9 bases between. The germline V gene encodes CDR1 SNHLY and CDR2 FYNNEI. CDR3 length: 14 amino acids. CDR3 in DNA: TGTGCCAGCAGTGGGACAGCTTCTAACTATGGCTACACCTTC. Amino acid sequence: CASSGTASNYGYTF.

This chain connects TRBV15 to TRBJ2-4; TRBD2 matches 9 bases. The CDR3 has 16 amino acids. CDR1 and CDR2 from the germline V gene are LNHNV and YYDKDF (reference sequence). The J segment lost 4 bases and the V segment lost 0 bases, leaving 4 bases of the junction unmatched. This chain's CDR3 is CATSRDMAGGKNIQYF. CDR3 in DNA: TGTGCCACCAGCAGAGATATGGCGGGGGGGAAAAACATTCAGTACTTC.

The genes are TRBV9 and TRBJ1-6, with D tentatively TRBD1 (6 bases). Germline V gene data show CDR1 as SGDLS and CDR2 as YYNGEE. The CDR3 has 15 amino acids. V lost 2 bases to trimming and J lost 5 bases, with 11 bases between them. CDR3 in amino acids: CASSVGQPNNSPLHF. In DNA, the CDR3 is TGTGCCAGCAGCGTCGGACAGCCAAATAATTCACCCCTCCACTTT.

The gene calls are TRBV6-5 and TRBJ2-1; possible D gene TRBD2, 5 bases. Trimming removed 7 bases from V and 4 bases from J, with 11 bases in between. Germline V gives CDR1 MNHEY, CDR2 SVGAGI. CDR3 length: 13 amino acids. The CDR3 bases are TGTGCCAGCACGGGGTCGTCATACAATGAGCAGTTCTTC. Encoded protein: CASTGSSYNEQFF.

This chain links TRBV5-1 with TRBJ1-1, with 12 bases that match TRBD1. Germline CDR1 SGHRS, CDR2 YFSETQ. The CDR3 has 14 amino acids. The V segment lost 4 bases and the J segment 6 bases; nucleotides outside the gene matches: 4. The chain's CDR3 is CASSPGQGAAEAFF. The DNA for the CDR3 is TGCGCCAGCAGCCCGGGACAGGGGGCCGCTGAAGCTTTCTTT.

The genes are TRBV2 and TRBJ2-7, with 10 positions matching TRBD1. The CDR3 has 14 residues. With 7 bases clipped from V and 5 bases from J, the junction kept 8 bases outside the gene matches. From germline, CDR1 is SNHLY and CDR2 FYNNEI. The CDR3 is CASKTGTGAHEQYF. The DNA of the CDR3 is TGTGCCAGCAAGACCGGGACAGGGGCCCACGAGCAGTACTTC.

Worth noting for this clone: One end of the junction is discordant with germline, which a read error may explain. The CDR3, as DNA: TGTGCCAGCAGATCTGCTCAGGGTACTGGGGCCAACGGCCTGACTTTC. Its protein product is CASRSAQGTGANGLTF. The gene calls are TRBV5-6 and TRBJ2-6, with a tentative D call TRBD1 (5 bases). The CDR3 totals 16 residues. CDR1 and CDR2 (germline): SGHDT, YYEEEE.